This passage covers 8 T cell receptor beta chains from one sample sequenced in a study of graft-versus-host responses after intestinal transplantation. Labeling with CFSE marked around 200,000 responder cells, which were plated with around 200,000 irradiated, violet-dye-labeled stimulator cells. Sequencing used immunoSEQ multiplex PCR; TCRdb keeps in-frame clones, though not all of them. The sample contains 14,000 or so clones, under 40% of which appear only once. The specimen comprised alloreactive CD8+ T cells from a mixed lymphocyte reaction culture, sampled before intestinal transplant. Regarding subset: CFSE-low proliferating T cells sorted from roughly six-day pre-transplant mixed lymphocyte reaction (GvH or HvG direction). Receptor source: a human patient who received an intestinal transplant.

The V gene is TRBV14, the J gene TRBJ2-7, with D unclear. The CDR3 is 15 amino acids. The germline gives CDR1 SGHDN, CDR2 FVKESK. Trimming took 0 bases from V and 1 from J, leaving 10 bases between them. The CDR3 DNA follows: TGTGCCAGCAGCCAAGAGGTTAGCTCGTCCTACGAGCAGTACTTC. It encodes CASSQEVSSSYEQYF.

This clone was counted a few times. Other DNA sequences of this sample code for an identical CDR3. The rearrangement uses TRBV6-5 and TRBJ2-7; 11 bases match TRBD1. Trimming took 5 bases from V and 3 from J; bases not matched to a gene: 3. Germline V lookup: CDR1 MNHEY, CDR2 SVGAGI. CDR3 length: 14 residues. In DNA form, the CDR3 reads TGTGCCAGCAGTCCGGGACAGGGGGGCTACGAGCAGTACTTC. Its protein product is CASSPGQGGYEQYF.

For the CDR3, the DNA is TGTGCCAGCAGCTTATATGCCGGGGGGTCGGGGGAGCTGTTTTTT. Protein: CASSLYAGGSGELFF. The V and J genes are TRBV7-6 and TRBJ2-2, with 7 bases aligning to TRBD2. The ends lost 2 bases at V and 8 bases at J; junction bases unmatched: 8. Looked up from germline, CDR1 is SGHVS and CDR2 is FNYEAQ. This CDR3 spans 15 amino acids.

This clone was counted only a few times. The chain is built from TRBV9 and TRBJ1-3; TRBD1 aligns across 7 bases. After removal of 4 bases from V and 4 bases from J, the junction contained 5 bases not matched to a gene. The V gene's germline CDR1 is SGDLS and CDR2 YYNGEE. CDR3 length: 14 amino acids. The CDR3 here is CASSQTGEGNTIYF. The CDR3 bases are TGTGCCAGCAGCCAAACAGGGGAAGGAAACACCATATATTTT. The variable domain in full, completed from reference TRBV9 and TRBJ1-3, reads DSGVTQTPKHLITATGQRVTLRCSPRSGDLSVYWYQQSLDQGLQFLIQYYNGEERAKGNILERFSAQQFPDLHSELNLSSLELGDSALYFCASSQTGEGNTIYFGEGSWLTVV.

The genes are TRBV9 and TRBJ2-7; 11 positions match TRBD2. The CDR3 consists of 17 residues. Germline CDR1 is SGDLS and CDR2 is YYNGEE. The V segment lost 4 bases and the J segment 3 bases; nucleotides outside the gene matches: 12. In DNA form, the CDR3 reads TGTGCCAGCAGCCCAGAGGCTAGCGGGGGGCCCGGCTACGAGCAGTACTTC. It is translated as CASSPEASGGPGYEQYF.

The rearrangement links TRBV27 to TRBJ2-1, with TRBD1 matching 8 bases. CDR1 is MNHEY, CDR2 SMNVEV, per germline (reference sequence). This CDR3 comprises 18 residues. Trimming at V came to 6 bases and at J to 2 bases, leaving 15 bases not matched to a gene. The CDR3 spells CASRTGDMAGYPYNEQFF. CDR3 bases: TGTGCCAGCAGGACAGGGGACATGGCGGGATATCCCTACAATGAGCAGTTCTTC.

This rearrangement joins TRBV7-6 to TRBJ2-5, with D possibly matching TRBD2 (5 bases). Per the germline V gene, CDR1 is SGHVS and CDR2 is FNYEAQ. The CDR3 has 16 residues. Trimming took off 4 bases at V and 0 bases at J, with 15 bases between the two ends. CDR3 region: CASSSHGERDQETQYF. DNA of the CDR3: TGTGCCAGCAGCTCCCACGGGGAGCGAGACCAAGAGACCCAGTACTTC.

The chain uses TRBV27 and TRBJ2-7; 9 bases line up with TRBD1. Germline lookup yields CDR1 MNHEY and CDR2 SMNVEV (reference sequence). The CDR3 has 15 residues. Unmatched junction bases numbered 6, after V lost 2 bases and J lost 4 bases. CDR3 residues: CASSLAGTGYYEQYF. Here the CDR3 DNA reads TGTGCCAGCAGTTTAGCCGGGACAGGGTATTACGAGCAGTACTTC.